The 25 T cell receptor beta chains presented below share a single source sample, sequenced in a study of blood T cell repertoires in COVID-19. Clones were read by immunoSEQ multiplex PCR, and TCRdb kept only the in-frame ones, dropping some. The sample lists about 310,000 clones, about nine tenths occurring once. The specimen sequenced was PBMCs or T cells enriched from blood (not recorded which). These receptors originate from a man in his 60s who had recovered from COVID-19.

The chain's CDR3 is CASSEDFQPQHF. The CDR3 region has the DNA TGTGCCAGCAGTGAAGACTTTCAGCCCCAGCATTTT. The chain couples TRBV2 to TRBJ1-5; D ambiguous. The V end lost 1 base, the J end lost 6 bases, and 4 bases lay between the germline ends. The CDR3 spans 12 residues. CDR1 SNHLY and CDR2 FYNNEI come from the germline V gene.

Comments on this clone: Other DNA sequences in this specimen translate into the identical CDR3. The CDR3 sequence is CASSLDRGNNEQFF. The CDR3 DNA reads as TGCGCCAGCAGCTTGGACAGGGGGAACAATGAGCAGTTCTTC. The rearrangement uses TRBV5-1 and TRBJ2-1; the match to TRBD1 covers 8 bases. V lost 0 bases, J lost 5 bases, and 1 base stayed unmatched. The CDR3 consists of 14 residues. The germline gives CDR1 SGHRS, CDR2 YFSETQ.

This chain connects TRBV4-1 to TRBJ1-2, with 8 bases fitting TRBD1. V lost 2 bases and J lost 5; bases outside the gene matches: 4. The CDR3 runs to 14 residues. The V gene's germline CDR1 is MGHRA and CDR2 YSYEKL. CDR3 DNA: TGCGCCAGCAGCCAACTACAGGGGGATTATGGCTACACCTTC. Its protein product is CASSQLQGDYGYTF.

This rearrangement joins TRBV2 to TRBJ2-2, with 9 bases identical to TRBD1. The CDR3 loop spans 19 amino acids. Germline CDR1 and CDR2: SNHLY and FYNNEI. Losses at the gene ends were 1 base for V and 5 bases for J; bases not matched to a gene: 14. The CDR3 coding sequence is TGTGCCAGCAGTGAAGATGCCAAAGGGCGGACAGGGGTAACCGGGGAGCTGTTTTTT. Translated: CASSEDAKGRTGVTGELFF.

On this clone itself: The sample holds other DNA sequences that translate to the same CDR3. The chain carries TRBV4-3 and TRBJ2-1; 10 positions agree with TRBD2. V lost 0 bases to trimming and J lost 4 bases; unmatched junction nucleotides: 6. Germline V CDR1 and CDR2: LGHNA, YSLEER. The CDR3 contains 17 residues. For the CDR3, the DNA is TGCGCCAGCAGCCAAGATCGAAGACTAGCGGGTTACAATGAGCAGTTCTTC. It specifies CASSQDRRLAGYNEQFF.

The chain has TRBV24-1 and TRBJ2-2; 12 bases are shared with TRBD1. From germline, CDR1 is KGHDR and CDR2 SFDVKD. Unmatched junction bases numbered 4, after V lost 0 bases and J lost 9 bases. This CDR3 region has 16 residues. CDR3 in amino acids: CATSDLGTGGKRELFF. CDR3 DNA: TGTGCCACCAGTGATTTGGGGACAGGGGGCAAGCGGGAGCTGTTTTTT.

The chain recombines TRBV19 with TRBJ2-7; TRBD2 might be the D (6 bases). Germline V CDR1 and CDR2: LNHDA, SQIVND (reference sequence). V lost 0 bases and J lost 4, with 7 bases in between. The CDR3 has 13 residues. The CDR3 here is CASSIEGGYEQYF. The DNA of the CDR3 is TGTGCCAGTAGTATAGAGGGGGGTTACGAGCAGTACTTC.

This chain connects TRBV11-3 to TRBJ2-7; 8 bases align to TRBD1. Per germline, CDR1 SGHNT and CDR2 YENEEA. V trimming: 5 bases; J trimming: 0 bases; junction bases outside the gene matches: 6. This CDR3 spans 15 amino acids. The CDR3 DNA is TGTGCCAGCAGCGCGGGACAGGCGCCCTCCTACGAGCAGTACTTC. Translated: CASSAGQAPSYEQYF.

The chain joins TRBV6-5 to TRBJ2-7, with D perhaps TRBD1 (5 bases). The CDR3 runs to 13 residues. V was cut by 7 bases and J by 5 bases, with 15 bases left in between. Germline assignment: CDR1 MNHEY and CDR2 SVGAGI. Here the CDR3 DNA reads TGTGCCAGCACGAGCGCAGGGCCCAACGAGCAGTACTTC. It yields the protein CASTSAGPNEQYF.

J is TRBJ2-7 and V is TRBV7-9, with 9 bases aligning to TRBD2. This CDR3 is 15 amino acids long. CDR1 is SEHNR and CDR2 is FQNEAQ in the germline V gene (reference sequence). V lost 5 bases and J lost 7; bases outside the gene matches: 12. CDR3: CASSTTSGSLGEQYF. In nucleotides, the CDR3 is TGTGCCAGCAGCACAACTAGCGGGTCTTTGGGAGAGCAGTACTTC.

As to this clone: The same CDR3 can be traced to other DNA sequences in this sample. The chain recombines TRBV6-5 with TRBJ1-2, with 9 bases aligning to TRBD1. Trimming took 6 bases from V and 3 from J; bases not matched to a gene: 5. CDR3 size: 14 residues. Per the germline V gene, CDR1 is MNHEY and CDR2 is SVGAGI. This chain's CDR3 is CASSRDRVDYGYTF. CDR3 bases: TGTGCCAGCAGCAGGGACAGGGTGGACTATGGCTACACCTTC.

This clone showed up just once. The J gene is TRBJ2-1, the V gene TRBV4-3; 7 nucleotides line up with TRBD2. The germline CDR1 and CDR2 sequences are LGHNA and YSLEER. The length of the CDR3 is 17 residues. V was pared by 2 bases and J by 3 bases, with 10 bases of the junction left unmatched. CDR3 protein: CASSQQRLAHIYNEQFF. In DNA, the CDR3 is TGCGCCAGCAGCCAACAACGACTAGCACACATCTACAATGAGCAGTTCTTC.

As for this clone: This sample also contains other DNA sequences that code for the same CDR3. This chain links TRBV7-9 with TRBJ2-7, with 8 bases lining up with TRBD2. CDR3 length equals 14 residues. Germline assignment: CDR1 SEHNR and CDR2 FQNEAQ (reference sequence). The V gene end was trimmed by 5 bases and the J gene end by 0 bases; junction bases not matched to a gene: 3. As DNA, the CDR3 is TGTGCCAGCAGCCTTAGCGGGAACTCCTACGAGCAGTACTTC. Its translation: CASSLSGNSYEQYF.

This chain connects TRBV3-1 (or the pseudogene TRBV3-2) to TRBJ2-7; 7 nucleotides agree with TRBD2. V dropped 1 base and J dropped 6; count of bases not matched to a gene: 0. The length of the CDR3 is 12 residues. Germline V lookup: CDR1 LGHDT, CDR2 YNNKEL (reference sequence). In DNA form, the CDR3 reads TGTGCCAGCAGCCAAGGGGGGGGCGAGCAGTACTTC. This sequence encodes CASSQGGGEQYF.

V is TRBV5-1 and J is TRBJ2-5; 7 bases match TRBD1. V trimming: 4 bases; J trimming: 1 base; junction bases outside the gene matches: 4. CDR3 size: 14 residues. Germline V gene sequence: CDR1 SGHRS, CDR2 YFSETQ. The CDR3 sequence: CASSRDSTQETQYF. The CDR3 DNA is TGCGCCAGCAGCAGGGACAGTACCCAAGAGACCCAGTACTTC.

V is TRBV6-5 and J is TRBJ1-2; 9 bases align to TRBD1. From germline, CDR1 is MNHEY and CDR2 SVGAGI. CDR3 length: 15 residues. Losses at the gene ends were 4 bases for V and 7 bases for J; bases not matched to a gene: 10. The CDR3 here is CASSFTYRGLGGYTF. The CDR3 nucleotides are TGTGCCAGCAGTTTCACCTACAGGGGGCTTGGTGGCTACACCTTC.

The CDR3 DNA sequence: TGCGCCAGCAGCCAAAGTCTAGGTACAGCGGGGTCCAACTATGGCTACACCTTC. It codes for CASSQSLGTAGSNYGYTF. The chain couples TRBV4-1 to TRBJ1-2, with no clear D. This CDR3 is built from 18 residues. Trimming took off 2 bases at V and 2 bases at J, with 21 bases between the two ends. In germline, CDR1 is MGHRA, CDR2 YSYEKL.

The chain joins TRBV30 to TRBJ1-2; 9 bases agree with TRBD1. The junction had 6 bases not matched to a gene; V was cut back by 0 bases and J by 7 bases. This CDR3 region has 14 residues. Germline V lookup: CDR1 GTSNPN, CDR2 SVGIG (reference sequence). CDR3 sequence reads: CAWSVAGTGFGYTF. CDR3 coding DNA: TGTGCCTGGAGTGTAGCCGGGACAGGGTTTGGCTACACCTTC.

The chain links TRBV7-2 to TRBJ2-5, with 8 bases matching TRBD2. The CDR3 runs to 16 residues. V lost 1 base and J lost 0; bases outside the gene matches: 4. Germline V CDR1 and CDR2: SGHTA, FQGNSA. The CDR3 sequence is CASSLVGSGNQETQYF. The CDR3 DNA reads as TGTGCCAGCAGCTTAGTAGGTAGCGGGAACCAAGAGACCCAGTACTTC. The full variable domain, with the rest looked up from reference TRBV7-2 and TRBJ2-5, is GAGVSQSPSNKVTEKGKDVELRCDPISGHTALYWYRQSLGQGLEFLIYFQGNSAPDKSGLPSDRFSAERTGGSVSTLTIQRTQQEDSAVYLCASSLVGSGNQETQYFGPGTRLLVL.

The J gene is TRBJ2-1, the V gene TRBV11-2; no definite D call. CDR3 length: 15 amino acids. CDR1 is SGHAT, CDR2 FQNNGV, per germline. The V end lost 1 base, the J end lost 4 bases, and 11 bases lay between the germline ends. The CDR3 here is CASSLGPSEYNEQFF. The CDR3 DNA sequence: TGTGCCAGCAGCTTAGGCCCCAGCGAGTACAATGAGCAGTTCTTC.

The V call is TRBV27, the J call TRBJ1-3; D gene uncertain. Trimming pared 3 bases from V and 0 bases from J, leaving 9 bases between. The CDR3 consists of 15 residues. CDR1 is MNHEY, CDR2 SMNVEV, per germline (reference sequence). The CDR3 DNA reads as TGTGCCAGCAGTTTGTACAGAAGCTCTGGAAACACCATATATTTT. Translation gives CASSLYRSSGNTIYF.

V and J are TRBV11-1 and TRBJ1-2, with D possibly matching TRBD1 (6 bases). Germline CDR1 is SGHAT and CDR2 is FQDESV (reference sequence). The CDR3 has 14 amino acids. Trimming stripped 3 bases from V and 2 bases from J, with 10 bases between. The chain's CDR3 is CASSFTGTNYGYTF. CDR3 sequence (DNA): TGTGCCAGCAGCTTCACAGGGACCAACTATGGCTACACCTTC.

This clone was picked up one time. The chain joins TRBV2 to TRBJ1-6; D remains unclear. CDR3 length equals 12 residues. V was cut by 5 bases and J by 9 bases, with 8 bases left in between. Looked up from germline, CDR1 is SNHLY and CDR2 is FYNNEI. CDR3 residues: CASSRRSSPLHF. In nucleotides, the CDR3 is TGTGCCAGCAGTAGAAGGAGTTCACCCCTCCACTTT.

The J gene is TRBJ2-3, the V gene TRBV12-5, with D tentatively TRBD2 (6 bases). The CDR3 loop spans 14 amino acids. Looked up from germline, CDR1 is LGHNT and CDR2 is FRNRAP. Trimming took 6 bases from V and 2 from J, leaving 12 bases between them. The CDR3 DNA reads TGTGCTAGTGGAGTGGGACTTACCACAGATACGCAGTATTTT. The encoded protein is CASGVGLTTDTQYF. Complete variable domain (other parts from reference TRBV12-5 and TRBJ2-3): DARVTQTPRHKVTEMGQEVTMRCQPILGHNTVFWYRQTMMQGLELLAYFRNRAPLDDSGMPKDRFSAEMPDATLATLKIQPSEPRDSAVYFCASGVGLTTDTQYFGPGTRLTVL.

The V and J genes are TRBV6-5 and TRBJ2-2; TRBD1 aligns across 12 bases. The V segment lost 5 bases and the J segment 8 bases; nucleotides outside the gene matches: 6. The CDR3 runs 15 residues. Germline V gene sequence: CDR1 MNHEY, CDR2 SVGAGI. CDR3 region: CASSPRDRGPGELFF. The CDR3 DNA follows: TGTGCCAGCAGTCCCCGGGACAGGGGGCCTGGGGAGCTGTTTTTT.